The clone carrying this T cell receptor beta chain was picked up many times. Its antigen remains unidentified. This entry comes from a study of CD8 T cells in ankylosing spondylitis. Overall study results and limits: In synovial fluid and blood from reactive arthritis, some motif variants were previously reported. The study looked at matched synovial fluid samples from ankylosing spondylitis patients. Disease-linked clones were reported to be significantly enriched there. A motif in TCR beta, a set of several highly homologous variants, appeared characteristic of ankylosing spondylitis blood. Disease-associated clonotypes exhibited CD8+ identity and were relatively infrequent in peripheral blood.

Germline V CDR1 and CDR2: LGHDT, YNNKEL (reference sequence). The CDR3 is 13 residues long. The V and J ends lost 8 bases and 6 bases, in that order; junction bases with no gene match: 5. TCRdb processed the 5' RACE reads anew with MiXCR; each CDR3 protein has one entry. Among roughly 40,000 distinct CDR3 sequences listed, about 10% were seen once. The receptor's source is a male donor with ankylosing spondylitis or in good health (not recorded which). The chain joins TRBV3-1 to TRBJ2-1; TRBD1 aligns across 9 bases. Source material: blood, either unsorted or a sorted T cell fraction (not recorded which). In nucleotides, the CDR3 is TGTGCCAGCGAAAACAGGGGGCCCAATGAGCAGTTCTTC. As protein: CASENRGPNEQFF.